What follows are 30 T cell receptor beta chains derived from one specimen sequenced in a study of cytomegalovirus exposure and HLA in healthy donors. It was with 60 Vbeta and 13 Jbeta primers that the PCR ran. Profiled with immunoSEQ multiplex PCR; TCRdb holds only in-frame clones, not every one. The sample records some 88,000 clones, approximately 71% being singletons. The source material was PBMCs. The receptors originated from a young woman in good health and CMV-seropositive.

The V and J genes are TRBV27 and TRBJ1-5; no definite D call. The germline CDR1 and CDR2 sequences are MNHEY and SMNVEV (reference sequence). Trimming removed 2 bases from V and 3 bases from J, with 8 bases in between. The length of the CDR3 is 14 residues. CDR3 amino acids: CASSLIRDNQPQHF. CDR3 nucleotide sequence: TGTGCCAGCAGTTTAATCCGGGACAATCAGCCCCAGCATTTT.

V is TRBV6-6 and J is TRBJ2-7; 9 nucleotides line up with TRBD1. J lost 5 bases, V lost 5 bases, and 4 bases had no gene match. CDR3 length equals 13 residues. Germline values: CDR1 MNHNY, CDR2 SVGAGI (reference sequence). For the CDR3, the DNA is TGTGCCAGCAGTCTGACAGGGGGTCACGAGCAGTACTTC. Amino acid sequence: CASSLTGGHEQYF.

The table lists this clone with a few counts. The chain employs TRBV28 and TRBJ1-1; possible D gene TRBD1, 6 bases. Germline V gene sequence: CDR1 MDHEN, CDR2 SYDVKM. V was cut by 5 bases and J by 3 bases, with 16 bases left in between. The CDR3 extends over 15 amino acids. The CDR3 DNA sequence: TGTGCCAGCAGTCCCGGGACAAGGACGGACACTGAAGCTTTCTTT. Protein product: CASSPGTRTDTEAFF. Full variable domain (missing parts from reference TRBV28 and TRBJ1-1): DVKVTQSSRYLVKRTGEKVFLECVQDMDHENMFWYRQDPGLGLRLIYFSYDVKMKEKGDIPEGYSVSREKKERFSLILESASTNQTSMYLCASSPGTRTDTEAFFGQGTRLTVV.

The sample holds one count of this clone. V gene TRBV27 combines with J gene TRBJ2-3, with 7 bases matching TRBD2. CDR3 length equals 15 residues. Germline lookup yields CDR1 MNHEY and CDR2 SMNVEV (reference sequence). V shed 8 bases and J 2 bases; nucleotides not matched to a gene: 10. CDR3 region: CASGDGGIYTDTQYF. The CDR3, as DNA: TGTGCCAGCGGGGACGGGGGGATATACACAGATACGCAGTATTTT.

This clone was observed once. V is TRBV7-2 and J is TRBJ2-5, with 7 bases lining up with TRBD2. From germline, CDR1 is SGHTA and CDR2 FQGNSA. V lost 1 base, J lost 9 bases, and 8 bases stayed unmatched. CDR3 length: 14 residues. The CDR3 region is CASSLGPREVSQYF. Here the CDR3 DNA reads TGTGCCAGCAGCTTAGGACCCCGGGAGGTTTCCCAGTACTTC.

The sample holds a few counts of this clone. Written as DNA, the CDR3 is TGTGCCAGCAGCCAAGAAGAGGGAGAAGGCCATCAGCCCCAGCATTTT. Encoded protein: CASSQEEGEGHQPQHF. This rearrangement joins TRBV4-2 to TRBJ1-5, with D unclear. V was pared by 0 bases and J by 5 bases, with 14 bases between. The CDR3 extends over 16 amino acids. Per germline, CDR1 LGHNA and CDR2 YNFKEQ.

V and J are TRBV5-8 and TRBJ1-2; weak D call: TRBD1 (5 bases). V was pared by 7 bases and J by 4 bases, with 14 bases between. This CDR3 contains 13 residues. The germline CDR1 and CDR2 sequences are SGHTS and YDEGEE. The CDR3 here is CASGQGGGYGYTF. The CDR3 DNA sequence: TGTGCCAGCGGGCAGGGAGGCGGCTATGGCTACACCTTC.

The chain couples TRBV29-1 to TRBJ2-5; 10 positions match TRBD1. The closer fit of TRBJ2-7 to the DNA end suggests the J call may be wrong. CDR1 SQVTM and CDR2 ANQGSEA come from the germline V gene. The CDR3 contains 12 residues. The CDR3 bases are TGCAGCGTTGGACAGGGGGCTGGCGAGCAGTACTTC. Translating it yields CSVGQGAGEQYF.

V is TRBV15 and J is TRBJ1-2; 8 positions match TRBD1. This CDR3 contains 15 residues. V lost 0 bases to trimming and J lost 6 bases; unmatched junction nucleotides: 6. Germline-derived CDR1 and CDR2 are LNHNV and YYDKDF (reference sequence). CDR3 nucleotide sequence: TGTGCCACCAGCAGAGAACTTTTGACAGGGGATGGCTACACCTTC. Its translation: CATSRELLTGDGYTF.

V usage is TRBV7-3 and J usage is TRBJ2-1, with 13 bases lining up with TRBD2. The CDR3 totals 19 residues. Germline CDR1 SGHTA, CDR2 FQGTGA. V trimming: 1 base; J trimming: 5 bases; junction bases outside the gene matches: 11. CDR3 amino acids: CASSLIPPRLAGGHNEQFF. The CDR3 region has the DNA TGTGCCAGCAGCTTAATCCCCCCCAGACTAGCGGGAGGTCACAATGAGCAGTTCTTC.

This clone has a handful of counts. The chain recombines TRBV6-1 with TRBJ1-5; TRBD1 might be the D (6 bases). The CDR3 contains 16 residues. Germline CDR1 and CDR2: MNHNS and SASEGT. V lost 3 bases, J lost 2 bases, and 14 bases lay in between. The CDR3 reads CASSDGQRPGNQPQHF. The CDR3 nucleotides read TGTGCCAGCAGTGATGGACAGAGGCCGGGCAATCAGCCCCAGCATTTT.

The rearrangement uses TRBV4-2 and TRBJ2-3, with 11 nucleotides matching TRBD2. CDR3 length equals 14 residues. Germline V CDR1 and CDR2: LGHNA, YNFKEQ. V shed 0 bases and J 10 bases; nucleotides not matched to a gene: 3. CDR3 sequence: CASSQEVSGRAQYF. The CDR3, as DNA: TGTGCCAGCAGCCAAGAGGTTAGCGGGAGGGCGCAGTATTTT.

This clone came up a few times. The rearrangement links TRBV11-3 to TRBJ1-1, with TRBD1 matching 7 bases. CDR1 is SGHNT, CDR2 YENEEA, per germline. The CDR3 length is 12 residues. With V trimmed by 4 bases and J by 7 bases, 3 bases remained unmatched. CDR3 region: CASSSRTGEAFF. CDR3 nucleotides: TGTGCCAGCAGCTCCCGGACAGGTGAAGCTTTCTTT. The whole variable domain, filled in from reference TRBV11-3 and TRBJ1-1, reads EAGVVQSPRYKIIEKKQPVAFWCNPISGHNTLYWYLQNLGQGPELLIRYENEEAVDDSQLPKDRFSAERLKGVDSTLKIQPAELGDSAVYLCASSSRTGEAFFGQGTRLTVV.

The chain joins TRBV6-1 to TRBJ2-7; 8 bases are a match to TRBD1. The CDR3 extends over 15 amino acids. V dropped 8 bases and J dropped 2; count of bases not matched to a gene: 11. The germline CDR1 and CDR2 sequences are MNHNS and SASEGT. The CDR3 loop is CASGLGGTGAYEQYF. The CDR3, as DNA: TGTGCCAGCGGGCTAGGTGGGACAGGAGCCTACGAGCAGTACTTC.

The genes are TRBV7-2 and TRBJ2-1; 9 nucleotides line up with TRBD2. Germline trimming cut 2 bases from V and 3 bases from J; bases unmatched to any gene: 2. The CDR3 loop spans 15 amino acids. Germline CDR1 SGHTA, CDR2 FQGNSA. DNA of the CDR3: TGTGCCAGCAGCTTATGGACTAGCGTCTACAATGAGCAGTTCTTC. This gives the protein CASSLWTSVYNEQFF.

CDR3 in DNA: TGTGCCAGCAGTCAAACAGGGGGTGAGCAGTTCTTC. It encodes CASSQTGGEQFF. The chain joins TRBV6-5 to TRBJ2-1, with TRBD1 identical over 8 bases. Trimming took 5 bases from V and 9 from J; bases not matched to a gene: 3. CDR3 length: 12 amino acids. Germline assignment: CDR1 MNHEY and CDR2 SVGAGI.

The genes are TRBV11-2 and TRBJ2-3; 10 bases align to TRBD2. The CDR3 extends over 16 amino acids. From germline, CDR1 is SGHAT and CDR2 FQNNGV. With V trimmed by 1 base and J by 3 bases, 4 bases remained unmatched. CDR3 DNA: TGTGCCAGCAGCTTAGGGGCTAGCGGGAGAACAGATACGCAGTATTTT. Translated, it gives CASSLGASGRTDTQYF.

The chain has TRBV27 and TRBJ1-4, with 7 bases that match TRBD1. CDR3 size: 15 residues. The germline CDR1 and CDR2 sequences are MNHEY and SMNVEV (reference sequence). With 6 bases clipped from V and 0 bases from J, the junction kept 4 bases outside the gene matches. The CDR3 spells CASSRQGSTNEKLFF. Written as DNA, the CDR3 is TGTGCCAGCAGCAGACAGGGCTCAACTAATGAAAAACTGTTTTTT.

The chain combines TRBV7-2 with TRBJ1-2, with D perhaps TRBD1 (6 bases). This CDR3 region has 15 residues. Germline assignment: CDR1 SGHTA and CDR2 FQGNSA. V was clipped by 0 bases and J by 3 bases, with 11 bases between them. CDR3 sequence: CASSLAPQGYYGYTF. CDR3 nucleotides: TGTGCCAGCAGCTTAGCCCCGCAGGGGTACTATGGCTACACCTTC.

The DNA of the CDR3 is TGTGCCAGCAGCTCAGCCCGACTCCGGGGGAATGTGTGCTACACCTTC. Its translation is CASSSARLRGNVCYTF. V gene TRBV7-9 combines with J gene TRBJ1-2; possibly TRBD1 for D (5 bases). The V gene's germline CDR1 is SEHNR and CDR2 FQNEAQ (reference sequence). The CDR3 runs 16 residues. Trimming took 4 bases from V and 9 from J, leaving 24 bases between them. Full variable domain (outside the CDR3, taken from reference TRBV7-9 and TRBJ1-2): DTGVSQNPRHKITKRGQNVTFRCDPISEHNRLYWYRQTLGQGPEFLTYFQNEAQLEKSRLLSDRFSAERPKGSFSTLEIQRTEQGDSAMYLCASSSARLRGNVCYTFGSGTRLTVV.

The rearrangement links TRBV15 to TRBJ2-3; 7 positions match TRBD2. Unmatched junction bases numbered 12, after V lost 0 bases and J lost 3 bases. Germline CDR1 reads LNHNV; CDR2 reads YYDKDF (reference sequence). CDR3 length: 18 residues. This CDR3 reads CATSRDPGTKRSTDTQYF. For the CDR3, the DNA is TGTGCCACCAGCAGAGATCCGGGGACTAAGCGTTCAACAGATACGCAGTATTTT.

In its sample, this clone was seen once. This chain links TRBV5-4 with TRBJ2-1; D is perhaps TRBD2 (5 bases). The CDR3 runs 13 residues. Germline CDR1 is SGHNT and CDR2 is YYREEE (reference sequence). Trimming pared 2 bases from V and 6 bases from J, leaving 9 bases between. DNA of the CDR3: TGTGCCAGCAGCTTTCCCGGGGTCAATGAGCAGTTCTTC. Translated, it gives CASSFPGVNEQFF.

The chain is built from TRBV6-5 and TRBJ1-1; perhaps TRBD1 as D (5 bases). Per germline, CDR1 MNHEY and CDR2 SVGAGI. The V gene lost 2 bases and the J gene lost 1 base, with 8 bases spanning the gap. CDR3 size: 14 residues. In DNA form, the CDR3 reads TGTGCCAGCAGTTACCGGCAGGGGAACACTGAAGCTTTCTTT. Translating gives CASSYRQGNTEAFF.

V and J are TRBV6-5 and TRBJ1-2; the match to TRBD1 covers 10 bases. There are 13 residues in the CDR3. In germline, CDR1 is MNHEY, CDR2 SVGAGI. The ends lost 6 bases at V and 7 bases at J; junction bases unmatched: 5. CDR3: CASSKGQGLGYTF. The CDR3 region has the DNA TGTGCCAGCAGCAAGGGACAGGGGCTTGGCTACACCTTC.

The chain carries TRBV5-1 and TRBJ1-1; TRBD1 agrees at 9 bases. After removal of 4 bases from V and 4 bases from J, the junction contained 14 bases not matched to a gene. CDR1 and CDR2 from the germline V gene are SGHRS and YFSETQ. There are 17 residues in the CDR3. The DNA of the CDR3 is TGCGCCAGCAGCAAAACCCCTCCCGGGACAGGGAGCACTGAAGCTTTCTTT. As protein: CASSKTPPGTGSTEAFF.

The rearrangement uses TRBV2 and TRBJ2-7; tentatively, D is TRBD1 (6 bases). The CDR3 is 17 amino acids. From germline, CDR1 is SNHLY and CDR2 FYNNEI. V dropped 6 bases and J dropped 6 bases, with 27 bases sitting between them. CDR3 sequence (DNA): TGTGCCAGCAGCGCAACCTTAGACAGGTCCTCAATCACCGAGCAGTACTTC. Protein sequence: CASSATLDRSSITEQYF.

The V and J genes are TRBV5-1 and TRBJ2-3, with D unresolved. The CDR3 is 13 residues long. Trimming stripped 0 bases from V and 5 bases from J, with 7 bases between. In germline, CDR1 is SGHRS, CDR2 YFSETQ. As DNA, the CDR3 is TGCGCCAGCAGCTTGGCTACCCAAGATACGCAGTATTTT. This codes for CASSLATQDTQYF.

Concerning this clone: Other DNA sequences in the sample encode the same CDR3. The chain uses TRBV5-6 and TRBJ2-7; D gene unclear. Germline loops: CDR1 SGHDT, CDR2 YYEEEE. The V end lost 3 bases, the J end lost 4 bases, and 14 bases lay between the germline ends. There are 14 residues in the CDR3. In DNA, the CDR3 is TGTGCCAGCAGCTCCTTGTTTGCGGCGTACGAGCAGTACTTC. Its protein product is CASSSLFAAYEQYF.

The table lists this clone with a few counts. The chain recombines TRBV6-6 with TRBJ1-4; 12 bases align to TRBD1. After removal of 7 bases from V and 2 bases from J, the junction contained 5 bases not matched to a gene. Looked up from germline, CDR1 is MNHNY and CDR2 is SVGAGI (reference sequence). This CDR3 contains 16 residues. The CDR3 here is CASNWDRGLTNEKLFF. The CDR3, as DNA: TGTGCCAGCAACTGGGACAGGGGGCTGACTAATGAAAAACTGTTTTTT.

The V gene is TRBV7-9, the J gene TRBJ2-1, with 9 bases matching TRBD1. V shed 4 bases and J 5 bases; nucleotides not matched to a gene: 9. Germline lookup yields CDR1 SEHNR and CDR2 FQNEAQ (reference sequence). This CDR3 has 16 residues. The CDR3 nucleotides read TGTGCCAGCAGCTCTAGGACAGGGGCTAGTAACAATGAGCAGTTCTTC. Translating it yields CASSSRTGASNNEQFF.